These 29 T cell receptor beta chains were all obtained from the same sample, sequenced in a study of tumor and adjacent non-tumor tissue in lung cancer. The library came from three nested PCR rounds adapted from ARM-PCR protocols. TCRdb independently ran MiXCR on the multiplex PCR reads; one entry per CDR3 protein. Among under 140,000 distinct CDR3 sequences listed, 84% were seen once. This sample's RNA came from whole unsorted tissue. Material for sequencing was lung tumor tissue. The source is a man aged 65-85 years with non-small cell lung cancer.

The chain couples TRBV12-3 or TRBV12-4 to TRBJ1-6; no firm D call. CDR3 size: 14 residues. With 5 bases removed from V and 14 bases from J, the gap between germline ends came to 19 bases. CDR3 sequence: CASSPTIYNSTLHF. DNA of the CDR3: TGTGCCAGCAGTCCGACAATCTATAACTCAACCCTCCACTTT.

Concerning this clonotype itself: A junction end diverges from the germline sequence, so it may reflect a read error. This chain joins TRBV5-5 and TRBJ2-7; 9 positions match TRBD1. Per germline, CDR1 SGHKS and CDR2 YYEKEE (reference sequence). The CDR3 has 15 residues. The CDR3 here is CANSHPGTGRKEQYF. CDR3 nucleotides: TGTGCCAACAGCCATCCCGGGACAGGGCGTAAAGAGCAATACTTC.

In regard to this clonotype: An end of the junction does not agree with germline; a read error may underlie this. The gene calls are TRBV4-1 and TRBJ1-1; TRBD1 is a possible D gene (5 bases). The CDR3 covers 13 residues. In germline, CDR1 is MGHRA, CDR2 YSYEKL. CDR3 protein: CASSTQGVTEVFF. DNA of the CDR3: TGCGCCAGCAGCACCCAGGGTGTCACTGAAGTTTTCTTT.

This clonotype has more than one count but fewer than ten. At one boundary the junction diverges from the germline segment, which might be a read error. The chain is built from TRBV12-3 or TRBV12-4 and TRBJ1-6, with 7 positions matching TRBD1. The CDR3 totals 16 residues. DNA of the CDR3: TGTGCCAGTACCTCCGGGATAGGGGGCTATAATTCATCCCTCCACTTT. This encodes CASTSGIGGYNSSLHF.

With regard to this clonotype: The CDR3 carries no conserved terminal phenylalanine or tryptophan, so it likely arises from a read error. This chain links TRBV6-5 with TRBJ2-7, with a weak D call TRBD1 (6 bases). Germline values: CDR1 MNHEY, CDR2 SVGAGI. The length of the CDR3 is 14 residues. The CDR3 DNA sequence: TGTACCAGCAGTTACGTGAGGGGGATCTACAAGCAGTACCTC. Encoded protein: CTSSYVRGIYKQYL.

In this sample, this clonotype turned up once. The CDR3 does not end in the conserved phenylalanine or tryptophan, so this is likely a read error. Because the CDR3's place on the DNA is in doubt, the DNA is left out and the CDR3 is given as listed by TCRdb. V gene TRBV11-2 combines with J gene TRBJ2-2; the table calls TRBD1, which could not be checked here. The CDR3 has 16 amino acids, counting both end residues. Germline V gene sequence: CDR1 SGHAT, CDR2 FQNNGV. CDR3 loop: CASSLVGTGVTGELLY.

The chain is built from TRBV4-2 and TRBJ2-6; D perhaps matches TRBD2 (5 bases). Between the trimmed V and J ends, which lost 1 base and 0 bases, there was a span of 7 bases. The CDR3 spans 16 residues. Germline CDR1 is LGHNA and CDR2 is YNFKEQ. The CDR3 coding sequence is TGTGCCAGCAGCCAAGCCGGGGACTCTGGGGCCAACGTCCTGACTTTC. The encoded protein is CASSQAGDSGANVLTF.

The chain links TRBV19 to TRBJ2-5; D not resolved. CDR3 length equals 15 residues. Looked up from germline, CDR1 is LNHDA and CDR2 is SQIVND (reference sequence). Trimming pared 6 bases from V and 2 bases from J, leaving 16 bases between. CDR3 bases: TGTGCCAGTAGGCTTTCGGGCCCAAGACAAGAGACCCAGTACTTC. It translates to CASRLSGPRQETQYF.

Note on this clonotype: This is likely a read error, given that the CDR3 carries no conserved phenylalanine or tryptophan at its end. The V and J genes are TRBV11-2 and TRBJ2-2, with TRBD1 matching 7 bases. Germline CDR1 is SGHAT and CDR2 is FQNNGV. This CDR3 region has 14 residues. The ends lost 7 bases at V and 6 bases at J; junction bases unmatched: 8. The CDR3 DNA reads TGTGCCAGCAACCTGGACAGGCAGTCCGGGGAGCTGTTTTTG. As protein: CASNLDRQSGELFL.

The sample holds one count of this clonotype. The CDR3 nucleotides are TGTGCCAACAACCTAGCGGGAGAATCGAACACGCAGTATTTT. Translation gives CANNLAGESNTQYF. This chain links TRBV10-3 with TRBJ2-3; 10 nucleotides match TRBD2. Germline lookup yields CDR1 ENHRY and CDR2 SYGVKD. V trimming: 10 bases; J trimming: 9 bases; junction bases outside the gene matches: 13. This CDR3 comprises 14 residues.

Remarks on this clonotype: This could be a read error, since a much larger clone is one nucleotide away. The DNA of the CDR3 is TGTGCCAGCAGCCCACAGGGTAGGACTGAAGTTTTCTTT. Encoded protein: CASSPQGRTEVFF. The rearrangement uses TRBV28 and TRBJ1-1, with D maybe TRBD1 (6 bases). The CDR3 is 13 amino acids. Germline loops: CDR1 MDHEN, CDR2 SYDVKM. Drawing the rest from reference TRBV28 and TRBJ1-1, the complete variable domain is DVKVTQSSRYLVKRTGEKVFLECVQDMDHENMFWYRQDPGLGLRLIYFSYDVKMKEKGDIPEGYSVSREKKERFSLILESASTNQTSMYLCASSPQGRTEVFFGQGTRLTVV.

Of note for this clonotype: The conserved final phenylalanine or tryptophan is absent from the CDR3, which likely points to a read error. The DNA is left out, because the CDR3 cannot be placed on it with certainty; the CDR3 is given as TCRdb lists it. V gene TRBV29-1 combines with J gene TRBJ1-2. The germline gives CDR1 SQVTM, CDR2 ANQGSEA. The CDR3 numbers 13 amino acids, ends counted. The CDR3 is CSVPQAGAYGYIL.

The chain recombines TRBV7-9 with TRBJ2-2; 8 bases fit TRBD1. There are 15 residues in the CDR3. Germline values: CDR1 SEHNR, CDR2 FQNEAQ (reference sequence). V dropped 8 bases and J dropped 7; count of bases not matched to a gene: 12. The CDR3 DNA reads as TGTGCCAGCTGCTGGGCGACAGGGGACATCGGGGAGCTGTTTTTT. Translating gives CASCWATGDIGELFF.

This clonotype was detected many times. The rearrangement joins TRBV29-1 to TRBJ1-2; tentative D call: TRBD1 (5 bases). Germline V lookup: CDR1 SQVTM, CDR2 ANQGSEA. The CDR3 is made up of 13 amino acids. V was trimmed by 4 bases and J by 6 bases, leaving 15 bases between them. The CDR3 loop reads CSVGGAIMDGYTF. The CDR3 DNA follows: TGCAGCGTTGGAGGGGCTATTATGGATGGCTACACCTTC.

As for this clonotype: This may stem from a read error, because a much larger clone lies one nucleotide away. The chain joins TRBV5-1 to TRBJ2-7; 9 nucleotides agree with TRBD2. The CDR3 runs to 14 residues. In germline, CDR1 is SGHRS, CDR2 YFSETQ. The CDR3 DNA is TGCCCCAGCAGCTTGGATCTAGCGGGGCGCGAGCAGTACTTC. Translation gives CPSSLDLAGREQYF.

A remark on this clonotype: Germline is not matched at one junction end, which may reflect a read error. The CDR3 nucleotides are TGTGCCGGCAGTTGTGACCAGGGGGAGAGTGGCTACATCTTC. Protein: CAGSCDQGESGYIF. The chain recombines TRBV6-5 with TRBJ1-2, with 7 bases aligning to TRBD1. CDR1 is MNHEY and CDR2 is SVGAGI in the germline V gene. The CDR3 is 14 residues long.

Points on this clonotype: The junction departs from the called germline gene at one end, perhaps through a read error. The chain couples TRBV2 to TRBJ1-1, with D unresolved. The CDR3 covers 14 residues. Per the germline V gene, CDR1 is SNHLY and CDR2 is FYNNEI. CDR3 nucleotide sequence: TGTGCCAGCGCGGGTGGTTTATCGGGCACTGAAACTTTCTTT. This translates into CASAGGLSGTETFF.

For this clonotype: A read error is likely, as this CDR3 ends without the conserved phenylalanine or tryptophan. This chain links TRBV5-1 with TRBJ2-1; TRBD2 matches 7 bases. This CDR3 is built from 16 residues. V lost 6 bases to trimming and J lost 5 bases; unmatched junction nucleotides: 14. Germline V gives CDR1 SGHRS, CDR2 YFSETQ. The CDR3: CASTELGRESDNEQFL. The DNA of the CDR3 is TGCGCCAGCACGGAATTGGGGCGGGAGAGTGACAATGAGCAGTTCCTT.

In the case of this clonotype: This may come from a read error, since a much larger clone is one base off. The chain uses TRBV20-1 and TRBJ2-7; no clear D. Trimming stripped 6 bases from V and 0 bases from J, with 15 bases between. The CDR3 covers 14 residues. Germline V gives CDR1 DFQATT, CDR2 SNEGSKA (reference sequence). The CDR3 is CSAPHSASSYEQYF. CDR3 sequence (DNA): TGCAGTGCCCCTCATAGTGCTAGCTCCTACGAGCAGTACTTC.

The chain has TRBV6-2 or TRBV6-3 and TRBJ2-2; TRBD2 agrees at 12 bases. The CDR3 totals 18 residues. Germline V gene lookup returns CDR1 MNHEY and CDR2 SVGEGT. V lost 7 bases to trimming and J lost 11 bases; unmatched junction nucleotides: 20. CDR3 in amino acids: CASNYFASGRAGTSELFF. As DNA, the CDR3 is TGTGCCAGCAATTATTTTGCTAGCGGGAGGGCCGGAACCAGTGAGCTGTTTTTT.

Remarks on this clonotype: The junction does not match germline at one end; this may be a read error. The chain couples TRBV7-8 to TRBJ1-5; perhaps TRBD1 as D (6 bases). The V gene's germline CDR1 is SGHVS and CDR2 FQNEAQ. The CDR3 consists of 14 residues. CDR3 coding DNA: TGTGTCAGCATCCTCGGGACAATCAATCAGCCCCAGCATTTT. This translates into CVSILGTINQPQHF.

This clonotype appeared once. One junction end does not reproduce the germline sequence, and a read error may be involved. The chain links TRBV11-3 to TRBJ2-1; D is perhaps TRBD2 (7 bases). Germline V gives CDR1 SGHNT, CDR2 YENEEA. The CDR3 runs to 17 residues. CDR3 sequence: CASSLLGTCGGHNEQFF. DNA of the CDR3: TGTGCCAGCAGCCTCCTAGGGACTTGCGGGGGCCACAATGAGCAATTCTTC.

This clonotype was seen a few times. An end of the junction does not agree with germline; a read error may underlie this. This sequence joins TRBV6-1 and TRBJ2-2; 10 nucleotides agree with TRBD2. The CDR3 is 14 residues long. CDR1 is MNHNS and CDR2 is SASEGT in the germline V gene. The CDR3 DNA sequence: TGTGCCAGCTGGAGCGGGGGGGCCTCTGGGGAGCTGTTATTT. Protein sequence: CASWSGGASGELLF.

On this clonotype: An end of the junction does not agree with germline; a read error may underlie this. The chain combines TRBV6-5 with TRBJ1-2; D is perhaps TRBD1 (5 bases). Germline loops: CDR1 MNHEY, CDR2 SVGAGI. This CDR3 is built from 13 residues. CDR3 bases: TGTCCCAGCAGGTCCCGAAGGGGTGGGGGCTACACCTTC. It specifies CPSRSRRGGGYTF.

Worth noting for this clonotype: The CDR3 carries no conserved terminal phenylalanine or tryptophan, so it likely arises from a read error. This chain uses TRBV11-1 with TRBJ1-4; D gene ambiguous. Germline CDR1 and CDR2: SGHAT and FQDESV (reference sequence). The CDR3 has 16 amino acids. The CDR3 here is CASILVGGTSNERLFI. The CDR3 DNA reads TGTGCCAGCATCTTAGTAGGTGGAACCTCTAATGAAAGACTGTTTATT.

A note on this clonotype: The junction shows a germline mismatch at one end, possibly a read error. In DNA, the CDR3 is TGTGCCAGCAGTTGGGCAGGACCAACCTACAAGCAGTGCTTC. It is translated as CASSWAGPTYKQCF. This chain connects TRBV6-1 to TRBJ2-7; no definite D call. Per the germline V gene, CDR1 is MNHNS and CDR2 is SASEGT. This CDR3 contains 14 residues.

This rearrangement joins TRBV28 to TRBJ2-3; D perhaps matches TRBD2 (5 bases). Trimming took off 11 bases at V and 8 bases at J, with 20 bases between the two ends. The germline CDR1 and CDR2 sequences are MDHEN and SYDVKM. The CDR3 is 13 residues long. CDR3 sequence: CAGNLREWGTQYF. The CDR3 coding sequence is TGTGCCGGCAATTTGAGGGAATGGGGTACGCAGTATTTT. Combining the CDR3 with reference TRBV28 and TRBJ2-3 gives the whole variable domain DVKVTQSSRYLVKRTGEKVFLECVQDMDHENMFWYRQDPGLGLRLIYFSYDVKMKEKGDIPEGYSVSREKKERFSLILESASTNQTSMYLCAGNLREWGTQYFGPGTRLTVL.

With regard to this clonotype: A read error may be the cause here, since a much bigger clone is one base away. The chain employs TRBV6-5 and TRBJ1-2; no definite D call. Germline assignment: CDR1 MNHEY and CDR2 SVGAGI. V shed 0 bases and J shed 8 bases, with 13 bases lying between them. The CDR3 is 14 residues long. CDR3 sequence: CASSYSLGRSGYTF. The CDR3 nucleotides read TGTGCCAGCAGTTACTCACTGGGAAGGAGCGGCTACACCTTC.

J is TRBJ2-7 and V is TRBV12-3 or TRBV12-4, with 9 nucleotides matching TRBD2. Trimming at V came to 3 bases and at J to 8 bases, leaving 17 bases not matched to a gene. This CDR3 is built from 17 residues. The CDR3 spells CASSFRGIAGARTKQYF. As DNA, the CDR3 is TGTGCCAGCAGTTTCCGGGGGATAGCGGGAGCTCGGACTAAGCAGTACTTC.